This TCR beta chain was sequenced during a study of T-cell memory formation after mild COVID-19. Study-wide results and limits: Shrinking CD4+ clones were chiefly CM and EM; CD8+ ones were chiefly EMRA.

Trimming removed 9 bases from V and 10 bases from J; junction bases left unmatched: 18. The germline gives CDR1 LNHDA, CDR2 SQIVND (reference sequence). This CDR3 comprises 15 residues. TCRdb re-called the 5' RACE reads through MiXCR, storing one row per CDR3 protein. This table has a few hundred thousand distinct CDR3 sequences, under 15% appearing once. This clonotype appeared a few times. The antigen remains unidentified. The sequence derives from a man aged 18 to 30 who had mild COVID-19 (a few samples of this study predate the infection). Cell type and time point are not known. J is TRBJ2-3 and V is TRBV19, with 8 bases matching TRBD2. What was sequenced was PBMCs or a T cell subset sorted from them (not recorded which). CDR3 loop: CASSERGLPTAAQYF. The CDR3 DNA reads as TGTGCCAGCTCCGAGCGGGGGTTGCCCACAGCGGCGCAGTATTTT.